Sequencing of this T cell receptor beta chain was carried out in a study of T cell repertoires in cytomegalovirus infection. Via MiXCR, TCRdb re-called the reads, giving one row per CDR3 protein. Of 150,000 or so distinct CDR3 sequences listed, over 15% were seen once; the top ten hold approximately 19%. Overall study results and limits: Identification of carriers of CMV plus the relevant HLA was performed using cumulative public TCR beta family frequency.

The V end was cut by 5 bases, the J end by 3 bases, with 11 bases between. The germline CDR1 and CDR2 sequences are SGHTA and FQGNSA. The CDR3 spans 15 residues. The table lists this clonotype with a few counts. Antigen unknown. The sequence derives from a human donor in good health (CMV status not recorded). Some clones in this sample may be carry-over from other donors' samples. The gene calls are TRBV7-2 and TRBJ2-6; D perhaps matches TRBD2 (6 bases). What was sequenced was CD8+ T cells from PBMCs. This CDR3 is CASSPVGGGANVLTF. In nucleotides, the CDR3 is TGTGCCAGCAGCCCGGTGGGAGGTGGGGCCAACGTCCTGACTTTC.